A selection of T cell receptor beta chains follows, all from one sample in a study of shared clonotypes between healthy human individuals. TCRdb's table, derived via immunoSEQ multiplex PCR, lists solely in-frame clones and lacks some. The data hold some 2 million clones, with less than 95% observed a single time. The material sequenced was naive CD8+ T cells sorted from blood. These receptors were obtained from a man between 18 and 35 years old in good health. CDR3s include the opening cysteine and the closing phenylalanine or tryptophan. A D gene is named only where the DNA matches it firmly. Clone sizes are given selectively: once, few, many, or a class where the clone is expanded.

D,V,J,size,CDR3,DNA
NA,TRBV11-2,TRBJ2-7,NA,CASSPSGDYEQYF,TGTGCCAGCAGCCCCAGTGGTGACTACGAGCAGTACTTC
TRBD1,TRBV5-4,TRBJ1-1,NA,CASSLGQGTNTEAFF,TGTGCCAGCAGCTTGGGACAGGGTACAAACACTGAAGCTTTCTTT
TRBD2,TRBV30,TRBJ2-7,NA,CASTGSGGEQYF,TGTGCATCGACAGGGAGCGGGGGGGAGCAGTACTTC
NA,TRBV6-5,TRBJ2-2,NA,CASSYGLYTGELFF,TGTGCCAGCAGTTACGGGCTCTACACCGGGGAGCTGTTTTTT
NA,TRBV5-5,TRBJ2-2,NA,CASSLATGGGELFF,TGTGCCAGCAGCTTGGCCACGGGCGGCGGGGAGCTGTTTTTT
TRBD1,TRBV29-1,TRBJ1-2,NA,CSVDRTWTGNYGYTF,TGCAGCGTTGATAGAACCTGGACAGGGAACTATGGCTACACCTTC
NA,TRBV10-3,TRBJ2-7,NA,CAISGPQGKAGRSSYEQYF,TGTGCCATCAGTGGCCCACAGGGTAAAGCGGGACGGAGCTCCTACGAGCAGTACTTC
TRBD1,TRBV6-1,TRBJ1-4,NA,CASSGTGIDEKLFF,TGTGCCAGCAGCGGGACAGGGATAGATGAAAAACTGTTTTTT
TRBD2,TRBV2,TRBJ2-1,NA,CARVPGATSGNYNEQFF,TGTGCCAGGGTTCCAGGGGCGACTAGCGGGAACTACAATGAGCAGTTCTTC
NA,TRBV5-6,TRBJ1-2,NA,CASSLLLEFYGYTF,TGTGCCAGCAGCTTGCTGCTGGAATTCTATGGCTACACCTTC
NA,TRBV30,TRBJ1-2,NA,CAWTLGTPDGYTF,TGTGCCTGGACCCTCGGGACACCCGATGGCTACACCTTC
NA,TRBV6-6,TRBJ2-7,NA,CASSPEGEFDEQYF,TGTGCCAGCAGCCCCGAGGGGGAGTTCGACGAGCAGTACTTC
NA,TRBV6-5,TRBJ2-3,once,CASSYLQGWGTDTQYF,TGTGCCAGCAGTTACCTCCAGGGTTGGGGCACAGATACGCAGTATTTT
NA,TRBV5-6,TRBJ2-3,NA,CASSFRRKGTDTQYF,TGTGCCAGCAGCTTCCGCAGGAAAGGAACAGATACGCAGTATTTT
TRBD2,TRBV7-9,TRBJ2-7,once,CASSLESGGRGSYEQYF,TGTGCCAGCAGCTTAGAATCTGGCGGGAGAGGATCCTACGAGCAGTACTTC
NA,TRBV6-1,TRBJ2-7,NA,CASSEGRGGYEQYF,TGTGCCAGCAGTGAGGGCAGGGGAGGATACGAGCAGTACTTC
NA,TRBV27,TRBJ2-5,NA,CASSSGTTQETQYF,TGTGCCAGCAGTTCCGGGACAACCCAAGAGACCCAGTACTTC
TRBD1,TRBV7-8,TRBJ1-4,once,CASGTTGGFNEKLFF,TGTGCCAGCGGAACAACAGGGGGCTTTAATGAAAAACTGTTTTTT
NA,TRBV9,TRBJ2-3,once,CASSAWGQRTDTQYF,TGTGCCAGCAGCGCGTGGGGGCAGCGCACAGATACGCAGTATTTT
NA,TRBV29-1,TRBJ2-7,NA,CSVSKDYEQYF,TGCAGCGTTAGTAAAGACTACGAGCAGTACTTC
NA,TRBV28,TRBJ2-7,NA,CASNFGDITYEQYF,TGTGCCAGCAACTTTGGGGACATAACCTACGAGCAGTACTTC
NA,TRBV27,TRBJ2-5,NA,CASTLGETQYF,TGTGCCAGCACCCTGGGGGAGACCCAGTACTTC
TRBD2,TRBV11-2,TRBJ2-1,NA,CASSSSWDYRINEQFF,TGTGCCAGCAGCTCTAGCTGGGACTATAGGATCAATGAGCAGTTCTTC
NA,TRBV6-5,TRBJ1-2,NA,CASSSTLGGYTF,TGTGCCAGCAGTTCCACGCTTGGGGGCTACACCTTC
NA,TRBV7-9,TRBJ2-4,NA,CASSLVTGLAKNIQYF,TGTGCCAGCAGCTTAGTCACAGGCCTAGCCAAAAACATTCAGTACTTC
NA,TRBV5-4,TRBJ2-7,NA,CASSLSGTASYEQYF,TGTGCCAGCAGCTTGAGCGGGACAGCTTCCTACGAGCAGTACTTC
TRBD1,TRBV30,TRBJ1-1,NA,CAWSVTGGTEAFF,TGTGCCTGGAGCGTTACAGGGGGCACTGAAGCTTTCTTT
NA,TRBV10-2,TRBJ2-5,NA,CASSGLGSAGTQYF,TGCGCCAGCAGTGGGCTGGGGTCGGCCGGGACCCAGTACTTC
NA,TRBV5-1,TRBJ2-5,many,CASSLGVRGGEETQYF,TGCGCCAGCAGCTTGGGTGTCAGGGGAGGTGAAGAGACCCAGTACTTC
NA,TRBV6-5,TRBJ2-2,NA,CASSLMDPTGELFF,TGTGCCAGCAGCCTAATGGACCCAACCGGGGAGCTGTTTTTT
NA,TRBV11-1,TRBJ2-5,NA,CASSLSETQYF,TGTGCCAGCAGCTTAAGTGAGACCCAGTACTTC
NA,TRBV7-2,TRBJ2-5,NA,CASSSPTGRETQYF,TGTGCCAGCAGCTCCCCGACAGGGAGGGAGACCCAGTACTTC
NA,TRBV28,TRBJ1-2,NA,CASSRQVLGDGYTF,TGTGCCAGCAGCAGGCAGGTCTTGGGCGATGGCTACACCTTC
NA,TRBV27,TRBJ2-2,NA,CASSPGRTGELFF,TGTGCCAGCAGTCCAGGACGCACCGGGGAGCTGTTTTTT
TRBD1,TRBV7-8,TRBJ1-1,NA,CASSRQGLPDEAFF,TGTGCCAGCAGCCGACAGGGACTGCCGGATGAAGCTTTCTTT